These T cell receptor beta chains were read from a single sample in a study of T cells in Graves' hyperthyroidism and ophthalmopathy. TCRdb reanalysed the multiplex PCR reads using MiXCR and keeps one entry per CDR3 protein. The sample carries over 500,000 distinct CDR3 sequences, roughly 15% recorded once. The specimen sequenced was blood. All receptors derive from a middle-aged woman with Graves' hyperthyroidism. Each CDR3 is given with its conserved first and last residue.

V gene,J gene,CDR3 protein
TRBV18,TRBJ1-5,CASSPGPNQPQHF
TRBV14,TRBJ2-1,CASTEENYNEQFF
TRBV20-1,TRBJ2-4,CSARDDTLAKNIQYF
TRBV12-3/TRBV12-4,TRBJ2-3,CASSLITSGRVDTQYF
TRBV18,TRBJ1-2,CASSGILGTATQDGYTF
TRBV5-1,TRBJ2-7,CASSLAGLAGMEQYF
TRBV3-1,TRBJ2-3,CAGSQGSGRTADTQYF
TRBV18,TRBJ2-2,CASSPPRTANTGELFF
TRBV7-2,TRBJ1-1,CASSVLRDTEAFF
TRBV28,TRBJ1-2,CASSFEGSGYTF
TRBV5-1,TRBJ2-5,CASTTGRVSETQYF
TRBV30,TRBJ2-5,CAWSVLGGFLIETQYF
TRBV3-1,TRBJ2-5,CASSQDLLRVQETQYF
TRBV2,TRBJ1-2,CASSVGAVNYGYTF
TRBV20-1,TRBJ2-2,CSARGTTSGRSIGELFF
TRBV24-1,TRBJ2-3,CATSDQRRVPDTQYF
TRBV9,TRBJ2-3,CASSGGLDPDTQYF
TRBV11-2,TRBJ1-1,CASSLEGWDTEAFF
TRBV27,TRBJ1-1,CASSLAFF
TRBV7-9,TRBJ1-3,CASSLGLYSSSGNTIYF
TRBV9,TRBJ2-3,CASSVGGGLERTDTQYF
TRBV28,TRBJ1-2,CASSLPAGPYGYTF
TRBV28,TRBJ1-1,CASRPGGLDTEAFF
TRBV5-1,TRBJ2-7,CASRENSAGFYEQYF
TRBV6-1,TRBJ1-1,CASSEGARMNTEAFF
TRBV6-1,TRBJ2-1,CASSQHPLERGSYNEQFF
TRBV6-1,TRBJ2-7,CASSEQGAAGYEQYF
TRBV28,TRBJ2-7,CASSFRVASSSYEQYF
TRBV30,TRBJ1-2,CAWRPPGQDYGYTF
TRBV27,TRBJ1-1,CASSLSVLGLGAFF
TRBV28,TRBJ1-1,CAIRGGTGNTEAFF
TRBV11-2,TRBJ2-1,CASSLTGLAYNEQFF
TRBV10-3,TRBJ1-2,CAISEGQNYGYTF
TRBV7-2,TRBJ2-7,CASSPAPLVVGAGGGEQYF
TRBV27,TRBJ2-7,CASSLRAGSSYEQYF
TRBV18,TRBJ1-4,CASSPSHRDDERLFF
TRBV7-3,TRBJ1-2,CASSEDGTNYGYTF
TRBV7-2,TRBJ2-7,CASSSQPGGYEQYF
TRBV7-9,TRBJ2-7,CASTSTGWEQYF
TRBV3-1,TRBJ2-3,CASSEEVGPDTQYF
TRBV12-3/TRBV12-4,TRBJ2-3,CASSTRTLKADTQYF
TRBV30,TRBJ2-7,CAWNSGRYEQYF
TRBV10-1,TRBJ2-7,CASSPLAAPYEQYF
TRBV20-1,TRBJ2-1,CSAEAGGILNEQFF